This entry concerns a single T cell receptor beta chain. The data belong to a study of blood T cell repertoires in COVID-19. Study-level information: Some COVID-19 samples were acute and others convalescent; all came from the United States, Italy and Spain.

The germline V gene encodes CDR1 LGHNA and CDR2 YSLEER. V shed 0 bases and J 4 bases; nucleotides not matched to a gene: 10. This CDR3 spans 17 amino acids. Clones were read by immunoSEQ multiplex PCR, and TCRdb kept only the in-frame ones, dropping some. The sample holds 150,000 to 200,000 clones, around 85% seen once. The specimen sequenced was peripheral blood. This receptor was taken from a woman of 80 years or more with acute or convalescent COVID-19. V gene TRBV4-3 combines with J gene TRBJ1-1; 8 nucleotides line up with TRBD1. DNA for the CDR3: TGCGCCAGCAGCCAAGATGTTCTGGACAGGGTAACCACTGAAGCTTTCTTT. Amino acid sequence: CASSQDVLDRVTTEAFF.